This T cell receptor (beta chain) was documented in a study of T cell clusters in autoimmune cytopenias. Whole-study findings and limits: Primary autoimmune cytopenia patients seemingly lacked the physiological T cell clusters found in healthy donors.

One tube held mixed TRB-A and TRB-B primer pools for touch-down PCR. TCRdb reprocessed the multiplex PCR reads, keeping one entry per CDR3 protein, no DNA. The listing records under 7,500 distinct CDR3 sequences. Of note for this clonotype: Its target is not known.

TRB was amplified from roughly 250 ng of peripheral blood genomic DNA per sample. The sequencing input was peripheral blood. This sequence originates from a human donor with an autoimmune cytopenia or autoimmune hepatitis (not recorded which).

CDR3: CSARDGTGQSLNYGYTF. V is TRBV20-1 and J is TRBJ1-2; TCRdb names TRBD1, which stays unverified in the absence of DNA. This CDR3 has 17 residues. CDR1 is DFQATT and CDR2 is SNEGSKA in the germline V gene (reference sequence).